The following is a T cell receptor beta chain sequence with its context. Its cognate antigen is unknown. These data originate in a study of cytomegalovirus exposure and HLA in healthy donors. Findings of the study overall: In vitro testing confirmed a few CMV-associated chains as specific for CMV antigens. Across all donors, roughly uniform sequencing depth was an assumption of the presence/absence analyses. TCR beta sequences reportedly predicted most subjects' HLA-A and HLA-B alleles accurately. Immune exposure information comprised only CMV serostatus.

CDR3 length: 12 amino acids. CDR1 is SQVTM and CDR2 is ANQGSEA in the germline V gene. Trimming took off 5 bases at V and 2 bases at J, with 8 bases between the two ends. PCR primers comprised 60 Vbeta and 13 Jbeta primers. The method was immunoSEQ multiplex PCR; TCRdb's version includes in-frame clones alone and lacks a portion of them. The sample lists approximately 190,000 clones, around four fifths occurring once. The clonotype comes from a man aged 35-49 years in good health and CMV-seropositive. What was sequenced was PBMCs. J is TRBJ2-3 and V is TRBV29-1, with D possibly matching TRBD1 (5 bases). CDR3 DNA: TGCAGCGTTTTGGACAACACAGATACGCAGTATTTT. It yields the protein CSVLDNTDTQYF.